Many counts were recorded for the clone carrying this T cell receptor (beta chain). Antigen specificity is unknown. The data were taken from a study of T cells in Graves' hyperthyroidism and ophthalmopathy. General study results and limits: Most clonotypes expanded in thyroid above 0.001 were likewise present in blood.

What was amplified from RNA transcripts were TCR beta CDR3 regions. First-round RT-PCR with HTBI primers amplified the TCR CDR3 region. TCRdb used MiXCR to reprocess the multiplex PCR reads, holding one entry per CDR3 protein. The sample yields under 300,000 distinct CDR3 sequences, approximately 21% seen once. Per the germline V gene, CDR1 is SGHNT and CDR2 is YYREEE (reference sequence). V shed 9 bases and J shed 4 bases, with 21 bases lying between them. The CDR3 has 15 residues. Individuals with ophthalmopathy presented a Clinical Activity Score of at least 3, a NOSPECS grade of at least 4 and a duration under 3 months.

Material for sequencing was blood. The clonotype originates from a man younger than 45 with Graves' ophthalmopathy. The V call is TRBV5-4, the J call TRBJ2-3, with a possible D match to TRBD1 (5 bases). The CDR3 is CATAPGPHSADTQYF. The CDR3 DNA sequence: TGTGCCACCGCGCCAGGGCCTCACTCCGCAGATACGCAGTATTTT. Full variable domain (remainder filled in from reference TRBV5-4 and TRBJ2-3): ETGVTQSPTHLIKTRGQQVTLRCSSQSGHNTVSWYQQALGQGPQFIFQYYREEENGRGNFPPRFSGLQFPNYSSELNVNALELDDSALYLCATAPGPHSADTQYFGPGTRLTVL.